This TCR beta chain was captured by sequencing in a study of shared clonotypes between healthy human individuals. General study results and limits: The genetic and exposure-history diversity represented was limited by few donors. Generation probability values for non-shared clonotypes were lower than those for clonotypes shared by all four donors. Rarefaction exposed incomplete sorted-subset sequencing despite large depth. Generally, estimated richness proved larger in naive subsets than it did in memory subsets.

Libraries were prepared by immunoSEQ multiplex PCR; TCRdb keeps only in-frame clonotypes and omits some of them. The sample carries just over 2,000,000 clones, roughly 95% recorded once. Notes on this clone: The antigen remains undetermined.

Naivety among CD8 cells was defined by CD45RO negativity and positive CCR7 selection, thereby excluding terminally differentiated effector memory CD45RA+ cells. Trimming pared 4 bases from V and 4 bases from J, leaving 7 bases between. Germline V gene lookup returns CDR1 SGDLS and CDR2 YYNGEE. CDR3 length: 12 amino acids. The sequenced sample consisted of naive CD8+ T cells sorted from blood. This sequence originates from a man aged 18-30 years in good health. The chain employs TRBV9 and TRBJ2-3, with D perhaps matching TRBD2 (5 bases). CDR3 in amino acids: CASSPSPDTQYF. Written as DNA, the CDR3 is TGTGCCAGCAGCCCTAGCCCAGATACGCAGTATTTT.